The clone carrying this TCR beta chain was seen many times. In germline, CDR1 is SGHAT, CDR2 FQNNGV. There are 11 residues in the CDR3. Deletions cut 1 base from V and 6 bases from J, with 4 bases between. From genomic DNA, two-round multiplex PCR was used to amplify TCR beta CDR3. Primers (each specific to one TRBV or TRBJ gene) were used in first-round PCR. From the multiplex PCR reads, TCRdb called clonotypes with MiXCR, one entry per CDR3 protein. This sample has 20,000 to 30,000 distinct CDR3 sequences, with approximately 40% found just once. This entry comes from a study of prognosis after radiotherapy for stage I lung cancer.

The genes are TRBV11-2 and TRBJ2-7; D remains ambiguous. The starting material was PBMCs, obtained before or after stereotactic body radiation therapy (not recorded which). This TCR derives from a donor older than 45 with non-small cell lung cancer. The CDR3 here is CASSLVIEQYF. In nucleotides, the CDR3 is TGTGCCAGCAGCTTAGTCATCGAGCAGTACTTC.